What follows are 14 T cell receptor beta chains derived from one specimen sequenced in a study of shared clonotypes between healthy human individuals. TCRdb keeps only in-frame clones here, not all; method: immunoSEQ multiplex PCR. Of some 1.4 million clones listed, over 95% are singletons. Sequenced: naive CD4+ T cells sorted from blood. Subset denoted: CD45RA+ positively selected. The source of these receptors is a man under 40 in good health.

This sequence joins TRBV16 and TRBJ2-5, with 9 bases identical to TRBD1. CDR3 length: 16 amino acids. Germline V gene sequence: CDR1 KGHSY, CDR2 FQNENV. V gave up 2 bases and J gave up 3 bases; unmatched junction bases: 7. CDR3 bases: TGTGCCAGCAGCCAAAGAAGACAGGGGGTGGAAGAGACCCAGTACTTC. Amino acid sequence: CASSQRRQGVEETQYF. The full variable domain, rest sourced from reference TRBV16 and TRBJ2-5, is GEEVAQTPKHLVRGEGQKAKLYCAPIKGHSYVFWYQQVLKNEFKFLISFQNENVFDETGMPKERFSAKCLPNSPCSLEIQATKLEDSAVYFCASSQRRQGVEETQYFGPGTRLLVL.

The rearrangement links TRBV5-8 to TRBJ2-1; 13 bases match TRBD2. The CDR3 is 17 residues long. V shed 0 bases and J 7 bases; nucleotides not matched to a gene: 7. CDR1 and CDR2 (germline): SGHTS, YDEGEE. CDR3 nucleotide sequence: TGTGCCAGCAGCTTGGAAGTGGGGACTAGCGGGACGAATGAGCAGTTCTTC. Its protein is CASSLEVGTSGTNEQFF.

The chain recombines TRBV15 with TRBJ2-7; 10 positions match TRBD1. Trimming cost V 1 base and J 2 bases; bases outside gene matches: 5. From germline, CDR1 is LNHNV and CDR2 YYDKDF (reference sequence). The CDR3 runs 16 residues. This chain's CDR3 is CATSRGRGQGPYEQYF. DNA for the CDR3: TGTGCCACCAGCAGAGGACGGGGACAGGGGCCCTACGAGCAGTACTTC.

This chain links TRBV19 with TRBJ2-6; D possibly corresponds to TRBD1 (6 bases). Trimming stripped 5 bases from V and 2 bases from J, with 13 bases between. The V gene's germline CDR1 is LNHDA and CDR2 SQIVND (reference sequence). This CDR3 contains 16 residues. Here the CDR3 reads CASSPLQGAGANVLTF. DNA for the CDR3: TGTGCCAGTAGTCCGTTACAGGGTGCTGGGGCCAACGTCCTGACTTTC.

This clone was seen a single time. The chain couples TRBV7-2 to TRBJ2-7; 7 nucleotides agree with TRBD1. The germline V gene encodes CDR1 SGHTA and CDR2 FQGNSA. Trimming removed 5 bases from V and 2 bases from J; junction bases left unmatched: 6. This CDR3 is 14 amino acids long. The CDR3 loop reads CASSPRTGPYEQYF. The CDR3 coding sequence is TGTGCCAGCAGCCCTAGGACAGGTCCCTACGAGCAGTACTTC.

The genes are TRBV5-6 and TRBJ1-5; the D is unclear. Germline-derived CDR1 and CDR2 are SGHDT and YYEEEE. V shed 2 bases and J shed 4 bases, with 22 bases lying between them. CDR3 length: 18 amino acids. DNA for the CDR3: TGTGCCAGCAGCTTACGGACCCAGGAGGCCAACGATAATCAGCCCCAGCATTTT. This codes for CASSLRTQEANDNQPQHF.

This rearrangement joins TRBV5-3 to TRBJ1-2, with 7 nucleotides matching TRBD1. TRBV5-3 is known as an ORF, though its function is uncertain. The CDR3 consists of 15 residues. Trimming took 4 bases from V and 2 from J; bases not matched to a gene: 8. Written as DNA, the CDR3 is TGTGCCAGAAGCATAGAAGGACAGGAAAACTATGGCTACACCTTC. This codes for CARSIEGQENYGYTF.

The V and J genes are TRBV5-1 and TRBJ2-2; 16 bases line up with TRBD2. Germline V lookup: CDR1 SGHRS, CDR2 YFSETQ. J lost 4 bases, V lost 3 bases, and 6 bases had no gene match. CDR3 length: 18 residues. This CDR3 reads CASSWGLAGGPGTGELFF. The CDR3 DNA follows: TGCGCCAGCAGCTGGGGACTAGCGGGAGGGCCCGGCACCGGGGAGCTGTTTTTT.

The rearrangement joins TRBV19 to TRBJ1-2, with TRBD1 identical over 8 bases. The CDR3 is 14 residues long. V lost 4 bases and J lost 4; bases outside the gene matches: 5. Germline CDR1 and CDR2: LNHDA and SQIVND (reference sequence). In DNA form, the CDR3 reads TGTGCCAGTAGTAACCGGGACAGGCCCTATGGCTACACCTTC. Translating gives CASSNRDRPYGYTF.

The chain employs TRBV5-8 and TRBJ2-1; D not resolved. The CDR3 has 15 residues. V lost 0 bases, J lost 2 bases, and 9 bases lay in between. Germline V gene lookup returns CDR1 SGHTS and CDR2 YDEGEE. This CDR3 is CASSLAGLAYNEQFF. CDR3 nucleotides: TGTGCCAGCAGCTTGGCCGGGCTGGCCTACAATGAGCAGTTCTTC. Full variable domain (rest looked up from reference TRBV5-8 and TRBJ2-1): EAGVTQSPTHLIKTRGQQATLRCSPISGHTSVYWYQQALGLGLQFLLWYDEGEERNRGNFPPRFSGRQFPNYSSELNVNALELEDSALYLCASSLAGLAYNEQFFGPGTRLTVL.

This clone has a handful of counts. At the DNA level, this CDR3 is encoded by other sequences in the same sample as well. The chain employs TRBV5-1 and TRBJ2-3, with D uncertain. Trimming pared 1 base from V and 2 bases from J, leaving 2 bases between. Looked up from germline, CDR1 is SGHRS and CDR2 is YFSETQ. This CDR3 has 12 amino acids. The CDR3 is CASSLPTDTQYF. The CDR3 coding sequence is TGCGCCAGCAGCTTGCCCACAGATACGCAGTATTTT.

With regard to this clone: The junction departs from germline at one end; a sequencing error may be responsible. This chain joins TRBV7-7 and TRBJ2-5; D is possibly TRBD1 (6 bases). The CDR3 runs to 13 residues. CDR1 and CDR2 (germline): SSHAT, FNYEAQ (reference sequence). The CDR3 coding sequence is TGTGCTAGCACCCCGGACAGAAAAGAGACCCAGTACTTC. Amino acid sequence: CASTPDRKETQYF.

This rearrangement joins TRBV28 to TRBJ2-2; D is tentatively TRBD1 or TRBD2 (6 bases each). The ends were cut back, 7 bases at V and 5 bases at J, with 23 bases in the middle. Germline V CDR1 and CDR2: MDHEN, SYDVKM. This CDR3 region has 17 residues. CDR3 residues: CASTFGGTGQNTGELFF. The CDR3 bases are TGTGCCAGCACCTTTGGGGGGACTGGACAGAATACCGGGGAGCTGTTTTTT. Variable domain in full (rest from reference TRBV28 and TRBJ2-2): DVKVTQSSRYLVKRTGEKVFLECVQDMDHENMFWYRQDPGLGLRLIYFSYDVKMKEKGDIPEGYSVSREKKERFSLILESASTNQTSMYLCASTFGGTGQNTGELFFGEGSRLTVL.

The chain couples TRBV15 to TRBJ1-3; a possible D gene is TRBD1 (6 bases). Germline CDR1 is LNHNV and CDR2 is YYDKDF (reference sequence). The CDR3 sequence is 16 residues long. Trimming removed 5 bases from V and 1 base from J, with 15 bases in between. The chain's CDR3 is CATSEPGQRSGNTIYF. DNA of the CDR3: TGTGCCACCAGCGAACCGGGACAAAGATCTGGAAACACCATATATTTT.